One and the same sample provided the 17 T cell receptor beta chains below, sequenced in a study of blood T cells in healthy people across ages. For the second PCR, which ran for about 7 to 11 cycles, a sample-barcoded 5' primer and a J-beta primer mix were used. TCRdb re-derived calls from the 5' RACE reads in MiXCR, one entry per CDR3 protein. The sample lists about a million distinct CDR3 sequences, more than 30% occurring once. Material for sequencing was blood. The source is a man between 18 and 35 years old in good health.

V gene TRBV3-1 combines with J gene TRBJ2-1; tentatively, D is TRBD1 (5 bases). The CDR3 extends over 12 amino acids. V was pared by 7 bases and J by 7 bases, with 11 bases between. CDR1 and CDR2 from the germline V gene are LGHDT and YNNKEL (reference sequence). The CDR3 here is CASKGISNEQFF. The CDR3 nucleotides read TGTGCCAGCAAGGGGATATCAAATGAGCAGTTCTTC.

In its sample, this clonotype was seen a few times. The chain uses TRBV7-9 and TRBJ1-2; possibly TRBD1 for D (5 bases). V lost 6 bases to trimming and J lost 0 bases, with 11 bases between them. Germline lookup yields CDR1 SEHNR and CDR2 FQNEAQ (reference sequence). This CDR3 is built from 14 residues. CDR3 DNA sequence: TGTGCCAGCAGATTGGACATGACTAACTATGGCTACACCTTC. Translating it yields CASRLDMTNYGYTF. The whole variable domain, remainder taken from reference TRBV7-9 and TRBJ1-2, is DTGVSQNPRHKITKRGQNVTFRCDPISEHNRLYWYRQTLGQGPEFLTYFQNEAQLEKSRLLSDRFSAERPKGSFSTLEIQRTEQGDSAMYLCASRLDMTNYGYTFGSGTRLTVV.

The chain couples TRBV27 to TRBJ1-2, with D perhaps matching TRBD1 (5 bases). Germline lookup yields CDR1 MNHEY and CDR2 SMNVEV (reference sequence). The CDR3 extends over 14 amino acids. V shed 5 bases and J shed 8 bases, with 18 bases lying between them. CDR3 amino acids: CASSRVGTGNGYTF. Here the CDR3 DNA reads TGTGCCAGCAGTCGGGTCGGGACCGGGAACGGCTACACCTTC.

This clonotype was found a few times. CDR3 in amino acids: CASSLTGGTTDTQYF. The CDR3 DNA reads TGTGCCAGCAGCTTAACGGGTGGAACCACAGATACGCAGTATTTT. The rearrangement uses TRBV7-3 and TRBJ2-3, with D unresolved. The length of the CDR3 is 15 residues. The V end lost 0 bases, the J end lost 2 bases, and 9 bases lay between the germline ends. Germline CDR1 reads SGHTA; CDR2 reads FQGTGA.

The V and J genes are TRBV13 and TRBJ2-3; 9 nucleotides line up with TRBD1. V lost 5 bases and J lost 3; bases outside the gene matches: 6. This CDR3 comprises 15 residues. From germline, CDR1 is PRHDT and CDR2 FYEKMQ (reference sequence). The CDR3 region has the DNA TGTGCCAGCAGCGCCGGGACAGGGACAACAGATACGCAGTATTTT. As protein: CASSAGTGTTDTQYF.

This clonotype has more than one count but fewer than ten. This sequence joins TRBV6-5 and TRBJ1-5, with D tentatively TRBD1 (5 bases). This CDR3 comprises 19 residues. Germline V lookup: CDR1 MNHEY, CDR2 SVGAGI. The V gene lost 0 bases and the J gene lost 2 bases, with 20 bases spanning the gap. The CDR3 loop is CASSYSQGRLGHGNQPQHF. Here the CDR3 DNA reads TGTGCCAGCAGTTACTCGCAGGGCCGTTTGGGCCATGGCAATCAGCCCCAGCATTTT.

This clonotype occurred a few times. The chain combines TRBV2 with TRBJ2-3; D is possibly TRBD2 (5 bases). The length of the CDR3 is 14 residues. Germline V lookup: CDR1 SNHLY, CDR2 FYNNEI. Trimming pared 7 bases from V and 1 base from J, leaving 12 bases between. The CDR3, as DNA: TGTGCCAGCACCCCTAGCTTGGGCACAGATACGCAGTATTTT. Its translation: CASTPSLGTDTQYF.

This clonotype was seen more than once but under ten times. A much more abundant neighbour one base away suggests this may be a read error. The chain recombines TRBV2 with TRBJ2-7; D gene uncertain. Trimming removed 4 bases at V and 7 bases at J, with 8 bases between. The CDR3 has 11 amino acids. Per germline, CDR1 SNHLY and CDR2 FYNNEI. The CDR3 region is CASSGHNEQYF. The CDR3 DNA is TGTGCCAGCAGTGGACACAATGAGCAGTACTTC.

As DNA, the CDR3 is TGTGCCAGCAGTTCCCCCCGACAAGCTGGCTATGGCTACACCTTC. Residues: CASSSPRQAGYGYTF. The V and J genes are TRBV27 and TRBJ1-2; D gene uncertain. CDR1 is MNHEY, CDR2 SMNVEV, per germline (reference sequence). The CDR3 contains 15 residues. V was shortened by 4 bases and J by 4 bases, with 16 bases between the two germline ends.

This chain links TRBV20-1 with TRBJ1-1; D ambiguous. Trimming left V 0 bases short and J 1 base short, with 9 bases between. Germline CDR1 reads DFQATT; CDR2 reads SNEGSKA (reference sequence). The CDR3 is made up of 14 amino acids. The CDR3 DNA sequence: TGCAGTGCTAGAGATGTTGGCACGAACACTGAAGCTTTCTTT. Encoded protein: CSARDVGTNTEAFF.

J is TRBJ2-6 and V is TRBV12-3 or TRBV12-4; TRBD1 aligns across 8 bases. This CDR3 is 18 amino acids long. V was pared by 7 bases and J by 0 bases, with 11 bases of the junction left unmatched. CDR3 coding DNA: TGTGCCAGCACTCCCACCGGGACAGGACCCTCTGGGGCCAACGTCCTGACTTTC. As protein: CASTPTGTGPSGANVLTF.

The chain employs TRBV20-1 and TRBJ1-4; a weak D match, TRBD1 (5 bases). Deletions cut 0 bases from V and 7 bases from J, with 15 bases between. CDR1 DFQATT and CDR2 SNEGSKA come from the germline V gene (reference sequence). The CDR3 totals 15 residues. The CDR3 DNA sequence: TGCAGTGCTAGAGATCCCCGGACGCAGGGTGAAAAACTGTTTTTT. Its protein product is CSARDPRTQGEKLFF.

The chain links TRBV29-1 to TRBJ1-1; no clear D gene. The CDR3 length is 11 residues. V was cut by 7 bases and J by 5 bases, with 11 bases left in between. The germline CDR1 and CDR2 sequences are SQVTM and ANQGSEA. The CDR3 reads CSGGMWTEAFF. The CDR3 bases are TGCAGCGGCGGAATGTGGACTGAAGCTTTCTTT.

V is TRBV5-6 and J is TRBJ2-7; 8 positions agree with TRBD1. The length of the CDR3 is 13 residues. V shed 6 bases and J 4 bases; nucleotides not matched to a gene: 6. Germline V gives CDR1 SGHDT, CDR2 YYEEEE. CDR3 protein: CASIKTGEYEQYF. The CDR3 region has the DNA TGTGCCAGCATCAAGACAGGGGAATACGAGCAGTACTTC.

A few counts support this clonotype. The rearrangement uses TRBV10-3 and TRBJ2-5; TRBD2 might be the D (6 bases). V shed 11 bases and J shed 2 bases, with 21 bases lying between them. The CDR3 is 15 residues long. CDR1 and CDR2 from the germline V gene are ENHRY and SYGVKD. The CDR3 sequence is CASGVEAAGQETQYF. In DNA, the CDR3 is TGTGCCTCGGGTGTGGAAGCCGCGGGGCAAGAGACCCAGTACTTC.

The chain combines TRBV6-5 with TRBJ1-2, with 11 bases matching TRBD1. Trimming removed 5 bases from V and 3 bases from J; junction bases left unmatched: 17. Looked up from germline, CDR1 is MNHEY and CDR2 is SVGAGI. The length of the CDR3 is 19 residues. The CDR3: CASSHLPRDRGWPHYGYTF. Here the CDR3 DNA reads TGTGCCAGCAGTCACCTACCCCGGGACAGGGGGTGGCCTCACTATGGCTACACCTTC.

This chain joins TRBV6-1 and TRBJ2-5; 7 bases are a match to TRBD2. The CDR3 is 15 amino acids. J was trimmed by 1 base and V by 3 bases; bases with no gene match: 5. CDR1 is MNHNS and CDR2 is SASEGT in the germline V gene. CDR3 sequence (DNA): TGTGCCAGCAGTGATCTGGCGGGGGTCCAAGAGACCCAGTACTTC. Translation gives CASSDLAGVQETQYF.